Below, 15 T cell receptor beta chains from the same sample are listed, as sequenced in a study of CD4 T cells in relation to SARS-CoV-2 and coronaviruses. Only in-frame clones appear in the TCRdb table, and some are missing; sequencing was by immunoSEQ multiplex PCR. The data contain more than 25,000 clones, 78% of them singletons. Unexposed donor CD4+ T cells date from about 2011-2018, before the COVID-19 pandemic. CD4+ T cells were isolated from the cells after around 9 days of culture. Their cognate antigens are unknown. Sequencing was performed on CD4+ T cells from PBMCs, cultured in vitro. These receptors were taken from a human donor in good health.

This chain links TRBV9 with TRBJ2-2, with 11 bases identical to TRBD2. The CDR3 sequence is 15 residues long. Germline V lookup: CDR1 SGDLS, CDR2 YYNGEE. V was pared by 1 base and J by 6 bases, with 2 bases of the junction left unmatched. The CDR3 spells CASSVLLAGAGELFF. The CDR3 region has the DNA TGTGCCAGCAGCGTATTACTAGCGGGAGCCGGGGAGCTGTTTTTT.

The chain employs TRBV19 and TRBJ1-1; D might be TRBD1 (6 bases). Germline assignment: CDR1 LNHDA and CDR2 SQIVND (reference sequence). The CDR3 is 15 amino acids. The V end lost 5 bases, the J end lost 1 base, and 14 bases lay between the germline ends. The CDR3 here is CASSDMSQGNTEAFF. CDR3 nucleotides: TGTGCCAGTAGTGACATGTCACAGGGGAACACTGAAGCTTTCTTT.

V and J are TRBV5-1 and TRBJ2-6; either TRBD1 or TRBD2 may supply D (6 bases each). This CDR3 is 20 amino acids long. V shed 2 bases and J shed 0 bases, with 21 bases lying between them. CDR1 is SGHRS and CDR2 is YFSETQ in the germline V gene. The CDR3: CASSLGGLSLSLSGANVLTF. In DNA, the CDR3 is TGCGCCAGCAGCTTAGGGGGGCTCTCTCTCTCTCTCTCTGGGGCCAACGTCCTGACTTTC.

V is TRBV18 and J is TRBJ2-1, with D perhaps given as TRBD1 or TRBD2 (5 bases each). From germline, CDR1 is KGHSH and CDR2 LQKENI. Trimming shortened V by 2 bases and J by 6 bases, and 11 bases separated the two germline ends. The CDR3 spans 14 residues. DNA of the CDR3: TGTGCCAGCTCACCAAGTGGGGACCCCAATGAGCAGTTCTTC. Its protein product is CASSPSGDPNEQFF.

This clone was seen more than once but under ten times. The V call is TRBV6-2 or TRBV6-3, the J call TRBJ1-5; D not certain. Germline V gene lookup returns CDR1 MNHEY and CDR2 SVGEGT. Trimming stripped 5 bases from V and 3 bases from J, with 11 bases between. CDR3 length: 14 residues. CDR3: CASSRRVVNQPQHF. The CDR3 DNA sequence: TGTGCCAGCAGTAGGAGGGTGGTCAATCAGCCCCAGCATTTT.

The chain links TRBV3-1 (or the pseudogene TRBV3-2) to TRBJ2-1, with 11 nucleotides matching TRBD2. In germline, CDR1 is LGHDT, CDR2 YNNKEL (reference sequence). V lost 4 bases, J lost 0 bases, and 2 bases stayed unmatched. The CDR3 sequence is 16 residues long. The chain's CDR3 is CASSLGTSGSYNEQFF. For the CDR3, the DNA is TGTGCCAGCAGCCTGGGGACTAGCGGCTCCTACAATGAGCAGTTCTTC.

The rearrangement links TRBV30 to TRBJ1-2; D gene uncertain. Germline V gene data show CDR1 as GTSNPN and CDR2 as SVGIG (reference sequence). Trimming cost V 2 bases and J 8 bases, with 9 bases left between them. The CDR3 has 11 residues. CDR3 amino acids: CAWSLGHGYTF. In DNA, the CDR3 is TGTGCCTGGAGTTTGGGCCACGGCTACACCTTC.

The V and J genes are TRBV6-6 and TRBJ1-1; D is perhaps TRBD1 (5 bases). This CDR3 is built from 15 residues. The germline gives CDR1 MNHNY, CDR2 SVGAGI (reference sequence). V was trimmed by 10 bases and J by 4 bases, leaving 22 bases between them. Here the CDR3 reads CATNSRGGSGTEAFF. CDR3 bases: TGTGCCACGAACAGCCGGGGGGGTAGTGGCACTGAAGCTTTCTTT.

V and J are TRBV7-2 and TRBJ2-6; D may be TRBD1 (5 bases). The V end lost 0 bases, the J end lost 2 bases, and 8 bases lay between the germline ends. CDR1 and CDR2 (germline): SGHTA, FQGNSA. The CDR3 has 16 amino acids. CDR3 residues: CASSLASRAGANVLTF. Here the CDR3 DNA reads TGTGCCAGCAGCTTAGCATCCAGGGCTGGGGCCAACGTCCTGACTTTC.

The gene calls are TRBV27 and TRBJ2-1; 11 nucleotides match TRBD2. The CDR3 is 18 amino acids. In germline, CDR1 is MNHEY, CDR2 SMNVEV (reference sequence). Trimming cost V 5 bases and J 4 bases; bases outside gene matches: 13. CDR3 residues: CASSPPLAGGTLYNEQFF. CDR3 DNA: TGTGCCAGCAGTCCCCCGCTAGCGGGGGGAACACTTTACAATGAGCAGTTCTTC.

The V and J genes are TRBV6-6 and TRBJ1-3; unclear D gene. CDR1 is MNHNY, CDR2 SVGAGI, per germline (reference sequence). V was clipped by 10 bases and J by 0 bases, with 10 bases between them. The CDR3 spans 13 residues. The CDR3 here is CATEVGSGNTIYF. CDR3 DNA sequence: TGTGCCACGGAGGTGGGCTCTGGAAACACCATATATTTT.

The CDR3 sequence: CASSPWGGEQYF. CDR3 nucleotides: TGTGCCAGCAGCCCCTGGGGGGGCGAGCAGTACTTC. This chain connects TRBV7-9 to TRBJ2-7; TRBD2 agrees at 7 bases. The CDR3 has 12 amino acids. After removal of 5 bases from V and 6 bases from J, the junction contained 4 bases not matched to a gene. The V gene's germline CDR1 is SEHNR and CDR2 FQNEAQ (reference sequence).

The chain has TRBV6-2 or TRBV6-3 and TRBJ2-1, with 14 bases identical to TRBD2. CDR1 and CDR2 from the germline V gene are MNHEY and SVGEGT. The CDR3 consists of 16 residues. V lost 2 bases and J lost 12; bases outside the gene matches: 9. This chain's CDR3 is CASSYAGLAGGVRQFF. The CDR3 nucleotides are TGTGCCAGCAGTTACGCTGGACTAGCGGGGGGTGTCCGGCAGTTCTTC.

There are a few counts of this clone. This chain uses TRBV10-1 with TRBJ1-5, with a weak D call TRBD1 (5 bases). The CDR3 runs to 14 residues. Between the trimmed V and J ends, which lost 2 bases and 10 bases, there was a span of 15 bases. Germline V gene data show CDR1 as WNHNN and CDR2 as SYGVQD (reference sequence). This CDR3 is CASSEGGTAPPQHF. The CDR3, as DNA: TGCGCCAGCAGTGAGGGGGGGACTGCTCCCCCCCAGCATTTT.

V usage is TRBV10-2 and J usage is TRBJ1-2; tentatively, D is TRBD1 (5 bases). The CDR3 contains 14 residues. Per the germline V gene, CDR1 is WSHSY and CDR2 is SAAADI. Trimming shortened V by 4 bases and J by 4 bases, and 13 bases separated the two germline ends. The CDR3 sequence is CASSAWGEGYGYTF. CDR3 bases: TGCGCCAGCAGTGCTTGGGGGGAGGGCTATGGCTACACCTTC.